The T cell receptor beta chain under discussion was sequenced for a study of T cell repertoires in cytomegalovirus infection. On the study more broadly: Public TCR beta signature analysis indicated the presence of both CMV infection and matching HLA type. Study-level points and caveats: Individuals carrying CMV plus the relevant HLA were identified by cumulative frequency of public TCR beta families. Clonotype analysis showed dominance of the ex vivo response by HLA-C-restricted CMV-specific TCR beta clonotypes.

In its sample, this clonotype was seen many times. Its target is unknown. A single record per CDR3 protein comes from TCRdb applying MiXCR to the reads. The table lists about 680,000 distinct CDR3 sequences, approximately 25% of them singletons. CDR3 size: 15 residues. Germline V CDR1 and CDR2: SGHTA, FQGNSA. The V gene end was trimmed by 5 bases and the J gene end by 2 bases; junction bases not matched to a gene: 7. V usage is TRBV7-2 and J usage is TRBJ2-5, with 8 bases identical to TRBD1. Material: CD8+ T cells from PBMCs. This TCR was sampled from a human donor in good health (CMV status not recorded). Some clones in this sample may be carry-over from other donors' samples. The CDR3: CASSVDRANQETQYF. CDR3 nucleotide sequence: TGTGCCAGCAGCGTGGACAGGGCAAATCAAGAGACCCAGTACTTC.